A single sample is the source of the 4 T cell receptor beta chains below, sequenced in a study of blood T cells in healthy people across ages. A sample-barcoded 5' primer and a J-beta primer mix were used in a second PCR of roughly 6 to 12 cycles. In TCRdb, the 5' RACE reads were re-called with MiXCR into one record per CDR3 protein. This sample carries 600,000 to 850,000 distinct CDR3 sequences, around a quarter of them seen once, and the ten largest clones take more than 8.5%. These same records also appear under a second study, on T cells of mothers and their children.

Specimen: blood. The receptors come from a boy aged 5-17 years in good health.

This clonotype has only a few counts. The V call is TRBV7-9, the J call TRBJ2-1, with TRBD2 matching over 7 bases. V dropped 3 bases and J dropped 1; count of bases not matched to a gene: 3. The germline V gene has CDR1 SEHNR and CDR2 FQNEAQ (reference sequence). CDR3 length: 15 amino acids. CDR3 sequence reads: CASSLGGRSYNEQFF. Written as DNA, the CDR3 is TGTGCCAGCAGCTTGGGAGGGAGATCCTACAATGAGCAGTTCTTC.

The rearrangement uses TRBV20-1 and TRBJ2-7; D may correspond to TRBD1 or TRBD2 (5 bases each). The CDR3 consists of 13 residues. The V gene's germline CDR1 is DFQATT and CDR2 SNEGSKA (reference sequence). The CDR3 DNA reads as TGCAGCGCCCGATCTGGGGGAACCTACGAGCAGTACTTC. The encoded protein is CSARSGGTYEQYF.

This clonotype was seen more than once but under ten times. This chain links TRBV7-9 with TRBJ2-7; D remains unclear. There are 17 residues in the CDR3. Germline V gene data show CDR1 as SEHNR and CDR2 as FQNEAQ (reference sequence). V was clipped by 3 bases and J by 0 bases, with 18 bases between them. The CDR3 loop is CASSLPPPMGPSYEQYF. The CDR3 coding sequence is TGTGCCAGCAGCTTGCCCCCACCGATGGGTCCCTCCTACGAGCAGTACTTC.

The CDR3 nucleotides read TGTGCCAGCAGGGCAGGGGAGACTCCTTCCTACGAGCAGTACTTC. This sequence encodes CASRAGETPSYEQYF. The chain combines TRBV6-2 or TRBV6-3 with TRBJ2-7; D perhaps matches TRBD1 (6 bases). CDR3 size: 15 residues. V lost 6 bases to trimming and J lost 1 base, with 16 bases between them. Germline CDR1 MNHEY, CDR2 SVGEGT.